The clone carrying this T cell receptor (beta chain) was seen a single time. V gave up 0 bases and J gave up 1 base, with 10 bases separating them. Germline-derived CDR1 and CDR2 are DFQATT and SNEGSKA (reference sequence). The CDR3 is 16 residues long. The data were taken from a study of T-cell memory formation after mild COVID-19. Across the whole study: TCR clusters largely stayed donor specific.

Each CDR3 protein gets one entry after TCRdb re-called the 5' RACE reads with MiXCR. Here the sample spans approximately 300,000 distinct CDR3 sequences, 15% to 20% being singletons. V is TRBV20-1 and J is TRBJ1-6; no firm D call. Sequenced input: PBMCs or a T cell subset sorted from them (not recorded which). The sequence was collected from a man aged 18 to 29 who had mild COVID-19 (a few samples of this study predate the infection). Cell type and time point are not known. DNA of the CDR3: TGCAGTGCTAGAGAGAAGTTTCGGTCCTATAATTCACCCCTCCACTTT. Encoded protein: CSAREKFRSYNSPLHF.